Listed below are T cell receptor beta chains from one sample, sequenced in a study of cytomegalovirus exposure and HLA in healthy donors. Using immunoSEQ multiplex PCR, the repertoire was profiled, and TCRdb retains in-frame clones only, with some absent. The sample yields 90,000 to 110,000 clones, about 86% seen once. The sequenced material came from PBMCs. The source of these receptors is a woman between 18 and 29 years old in good health and CMV-seropositive. Each CDR3 is given with its conserved first and last residue. D genes are given only for firm matches. The size field is filled for only some rows; it gives once, few, many or a size class.

size	V	D	J	DNA	CDR3
once	TRBV27	-	TRBJ1-4	TGTGCCAGCAGTCCCCTCGGGGGGGGCACTAATGAAAAACTGTTTTTT	CASSPLGGGTNEKLFF
-	TRBV30	-	TRBJ2-1	TGTGCCTGGACCGGGGGTGTGGGCAATGAGCAGTTCTTC	CAWTGGVGNEQFF
-	TRBV28	-	TRBJ1-2	TGTGCCAGCAGCGTAGCCTTTTCGGGACTGCACCTCTATGGCTACACCTTC	CASSVAFSGLHLYGYTF
once	TRBV18	-	TRBJ1-4	TGTGCCAGCTCAGGGCTGTCTAATGAAAAACTGTTTTTT	CASSGLSNEKLFF
-	TRBV11-1	-	TRBJ2-3	TGTGCCAGCAGCCCACGGACTGATTCTAGCACAGATACGCAGTATTTT	CASSPRTDSSTDTQYF
-	TRBV11-2	-	TRBJ1-6	TGTGCCAGCAGCAAATCGCGGGGCAGGGCGAATTCACCCCTCCACTTT	CASSKSRGRANSPLHF
once	TRBV7-9	TRBD1	TRBJ2-7	TGTGCCAGCAGCTCGGGACAGGTTATCAAACACGAGCAGTACTTC	CASSSGQVIKHEQYF
-	TRBV11-1	TRBD2	TRBJ2-7	TGTGCCAGCAGCTTAGGGGTTAGCGGGATCTCGTACGAGCAGTACTTC	CASSLGVSGISYEQYF
-	TRBV28	TRBD1	TRBJ1-2	TGTGCCAGCAGGGGACAGGCGCGAGGCTACACCTTC	CASRGQARGYTF
-	TRBV18	TRBD2	TRBJ2-7	TGTGCCAGCTCAGAGAGACTAGCGGGGAGCTCCTACGAGCAGTACTTC	CASSERLAGSSYEQYF
-	TRBV9	-	TRBJ2-5	TGTGCCAGCAGCGTACAGGGAGAGACCCAGTACTTC	CASSVQGETQYF
-	TRBV11-3	-	TRBJ2-1	TGTGCCAGCAGCTCGCGGGACAGCGACAATGAGCAGTTCTTC	CASSSRDSDNEQFF
-	TRBV5-5	-	TRBJ1-2	TGTGCCAGCAGCCACGCAAACATCAACGATGGCTACACCTTC	CASSHANINDGYTF
-	TRBV6-1	-	TRBJ2-2	TGTGCCAGCAGTTTTTTAGACAGGTCCACCGGGGAGCTGTTTTTT	CASSFLDRSTGELFF
-	TRBV6-5	TRBD1	TRBJ2-7	TGTGCCAGCAGATCCGGGACAGGGAGTTTCTACGAGCAGTACTTC	CASRSGTGSFYEQYF
-	TRBV10-1	TRBD2	TRBJ2-2	TGCGCCAGCAGTGGACTAGCGAGTACCGGGGAGCTGTTTTTT	CASSGLASTGELFF
-	TRBV2	-	TRBJ1-1	TGTGCCAGCAGTGGCGCGACTACCGACACTGAAGCTTTCTTT	CASSGATTDTEAFF
once	TRBV7-9	-	TRBJ1-2	TGTGCCAGCAGCTTAGATCCAGGAGGAGGCTACACCTTC	CASSLDPGGGYTF
-	TRBV7-9	TRBD2	TRBJ2-1	TGTGCCAGCAGCAAGGGACTAGCGGGGGGTGCGTACAATGAGCAGTTCTTC	CASSKGLAGGAYNEQFF
-	TRBV5-6	-	TRBJ2-3	TGTGCCAGCAGTCAGGGTGTCACAGATACGCAGTATTTT	CASSQGVTDTQYF
-	TRBV5-1	-	TRBJ1-2	TGCGCCAGCAGCGCGGAGGCCGGAGGGCCCTCAGGGTATGGCTACACCTTC	CASSAEAGGPSGYGYTF
-	TRBV23-1	-	TRBJ1-1	TGCGCCAGCAGTCACGGAGCGGACGGCACCATGGATGGTGCTTTCTTT	CASSHGADGTMDGAFF
-	TRBV11-2	TRBD2	TRBJ2-7	TGTGCCAGCAGCGATATGGGGGGGACCTACGAGCAGTACTTC	CASSDMGGTYEQYF
-	TRBV4-1	-	TRBJ1-2	TGCGCCAGCAGCCAAGTATCGGGGGTCTATGGCTACACCTTC	CASSQVSGVYGYTF
-	TRBV5-1	-	TRBJ2-7	TGCGCCAGCAGCCCCACAGCCGGGAGCAACGAGCAGTACTTC	CASSPTAGSNEQYF
-	TRBV10-3	TRBD2	TRBJ2-1	TGTGCCATCAGTGAGTCGTTAATAGCGGGCGACACTGAGCAGTTCTTC	CAISESLIAGDTEQFF
-	TRBV28	TRBD1	TRBJ1-1	TGTGCCAGCAGCTCATCAGGGGGGTGGACTGAAGCTTTCTTT	CASSSSGGWTEAFF
-	TRBV28	-	TRBJ2-7	TGTGCCAGCGGAGGGACGCCGACCTACGAGCAGTACTTC	CASGGTPTYEQYF
-	TRBV11-2	TRBD2	TRBJ2-7	TGTGCCAGCAGGCGGCTAGCGGGAGTCTACGAGCAGTACTTC	CASRRLAGVYEQYF
-	TRBV7-8	-	TRBJ2-1	TGTGCCAGCAGCTCCCCGGGGAATGAGCAGTTCTTC	CASSSPGNEQFF
-	TRBV27	TRBD2	TRBJ2-5	TGTGCCAGCAAAGGTCAATTGACTAGCGGGAAAGAGACCCAGTACTTC	CASKGQLTSGKETQYF
-	TRBV4-1	TRBD2	TRBJ2-3	TGCGCCAGCAGCCAAGATAGGGCTAGCGGATTTTCAGATACGCAGTATTTT	CASSQDRASGFSDTQYF
-	TRBV9	-	TRBJ2-2	TGTGCCAGCAGCGTAGGACAGAACACCGGGGAGCTGTTTTTT	CASSVGQNTGELFF
-	TRBV5-1	TRBD2	TRBJ2-1	TGCGCCAGCACCTCAACTAGCGGGTACAATGAGCAGTTCTTC	CASTSTSGYNEQFF
-	TRBV4-1	TRBD2	TRBJ2-1	TGCGCCAGCAGCATTAGCGGGTCCAGCTCCTACAATGAGCAGTTCTTC	CASSISGSSSYNEQFF
-	TRBV10-3	TRBD1	TRBJ2-1	TGTGCCACCTGGACAGGGGCTTATGGGGAGCAGTTCTTC	CATWTGAYGEQFF
-	TRBV9	-	TRBJ2-2	TGTGCCAGCAGCGTACGAGAGGGAGCTTTTTCTAGGGAGCTGTTTTTT	CASSVREGAFSRELFF
-	TRBV12-5	-	TRBJ1-6	TGTGCTAGTGGTTTGGAGGGACAAAATTCACCCCTCCACTTT	CASGLEGQNSPLHF
few	TRBV11-3	TRBD1	TRBJ1-4	TGTGCCAGCAGCCTCTGGACAGGGGGTGAAAAACTGTTTTTT	CASSLWTGGEKLFF
-	TRBV5-1	TRBD2	TRBJ2-7	TGCGCCAGCAGCTTGGAGGCTAGCGGGACGGGACAGTACTTC	CASSLEASGTGQYF
-	TRBV2	-	TRBJ2-2	TGTGCCAGCAGTGAAAGGGGGACGAACACCGGGGAGCTGTTTTTT	CASSERGTNTGELFF
once	TRBV6-1	TRBD1	TRBJ2-1	TGTGCCAGCAGTGAAGCCCGATACCACAGGGGGAGATACAATGAGCAGTTCTTC	CASSEARYHRGRYNEQFF
-	TRBV7-3	-	TRBJ2-5	TGTGCCAGCAGCTTAACTCCTCAAGAGACCCAGTACTTC	CASSLTPQETQYF
-	TRBV5-1	TRBD2	TRBJ2-5	TGCGCCAGCAGCTCACAGTCGGGGGGGCAAGAGACCCAGTACTTC	CASSSQSGGQETQYF